This record covers a single T cell receptor beta chain. The record originates from a study of blood T cell repertoires in COVID-19. Participants were aged 18 to 89 years from around 26 US areas. Allocation to cohorts depended on clinical history reported by the participants. This CDR3 spans 14 amino acids. Germline V gene sequence: CDR1 SGHDN, CDR2 FVKESK. V was cut by 4 bases and J by 3 bases, with 12 bases left in between. The authors' processing: For nucleated cells, counts were estimated from reference gene primer amplification. The method was immunoSEQ multiplex PCR; TCRdb's version includes in-frame clones alone and lacks a portion of them. V and J calls and clone size are given by that table; D and trimming were obtained from the DNA. The sample shows about 260,000 clones, approximately 90% of them seen only once.

The clonotype comes from a middle-aged man who had been exposed to COVID-19. The sequencing input was PBMCs or T cells enriched from blood (not recorded which). The J gene is TRBJ1-2, the V gene TRBV14; maybe TRBD1 (6 bases). CDR3 in amino acids: CASSPWGRYYGYTF. The CDR3 nucleotides read TGTGCCAGCAGCCCTTGGGGGCGCTACTATGGCTACACCTTC.